This T cell receptor (beta chain) was sequenced in a study of CD4+ T cells in melanoma. Profiling relied on immunoSEQ multiplex PCR, and the TCRdb table lists in-frame clones only, not all of them. The data contain more than 90,000 clones, approximately 92% of them seen just once; the ten biggest clones take up about 3.3%. Overall study findings and caveats: CD8+ T cell, macrophage and B cell function reportedly correlated with neoantigen-specific CD4+ T cells. Diverse differentiation states were reported for melanoma neoantigen-specific CD4+ T cells.

Notes on this clone: Antigen unknown.

The TCR comes from a human donor with melanoma. The sample was peripheral blood.

CDR3 protein: CASRGRGTSTDTQYF. The CDR3 DNA sequence: TGTGCCAGCCGGGGGAGGGGTACTAGCACAGATACGCAGTATTTT. The chain combines TRBV6-5 with TRBJ2-3, with 7 bases lining up with TRBD2. Unmatched junction bases numbered 8, after V lost 8 bases and J lost 0 bases. The CDR3 spans 15 residues. CDR1 is MNHEY and CDR2 is SVGAGI in the germline V gene.